These 5 T cell receptor beta chains were sequenced from one sample in a study of regulatory dendritic cells for organ transplantation. No cognate antigen is known for these TCRs. CFSE-labeled sorted T cells met regulatory or mature dendritic cells for roughly 5 days. The assay was immunoSEQ multiplex PCR, and TCRdb's table has in-frame clones only and misses some. This table holds about 20,000 clones, approximately 83% found once. The sequencing sample was made of naive CD4+ T cells from blood cultured with regulatory dendritic cells. Subset indicated: CD45RA+ naive T cells. The receptors were sampled from a human donor in good health.

The V gene is TRBV4-1, the J gene TRBJ2-2, with 8 bases aligning to TRBD1. The CDR3 totals 15 residues. J lost 7 bases, V lost 0 bases, and 4 bases had no gene match. In germline, CDR1 is MGHRA, CDR2 YSYEKL. The CDR3 region is CASSQEDRVNGELFF. The CDR3 nucleotides read TGCGCCAGCAGCCAAGAGGACAGGGTTAACGGGGAGCTGTTTTTT.

The CDR3, as DNA: TGTGCCAGCAGCTTAAACCTCCTGGGTGGCGCAGATACGCAGTATTTT. It encodes CASSLNLLGGADTQYF. V and J are TRBV7-3 and TRBJ2-3, with unresolved D. The germline V gene has CDR1 SGHTA and CDR2 FQGTGA. The germline V and J ends were trimmed by 1 base and 4 bases, with 15 bases remaining between them. The CDR3 has 16 amino acids.

The chain couples TRBV7-2 to TRBJ1-5; D not certain. Germline V gene data show CDR1 as SGHTA and CDR2 as FQGNSA. V shed 4 bases and J shed 3 bases, with 7 bases lying between them. The CDR3 length is 13 residues. In DNA, the CDR3 is TGTGCCAGCAGCTCCCCCCCCAATCAGCCCCAGCATTTT. Its protein product is CASSSPPNQPQHF.

The V and J genes are TRBV18 and TRBJ2-3; D may be TRBD1 or TRBD2 (6 bases each). V was clipped by 3 bases and J by 4 bases, with 8 bases between them. In germline, CDR1 is KGHSH, CDR2 LQKENI. The CDR3 totals 13 residues. The CDR3 DNA sequence: TGTGCCAGCTCACCGGGGGGCCCAGATACGCAGTATTTT. Its translation is CASSPGGPDTQYF.

The V call is TRBV7-9, the J call TRBJ2-5; D not resolved. Trimming cost V 3 bases and J 5 bases, with 19 bases left between them. The germline CDR1 and CDR2 sequences are SEHNR and FQNEAQ (reference sequence). The CDR3 contains 16 residues. CDR3 coding DNA: TGTGCCAGCAGCTTGGGTAGGGCGGTGGGCCGGGAGACCCAGTACTTC. Protein sequence: CASSLGRAVGRETQYF.